Listed below are T cell receptor beta chains from one sample, sequenced in a study of cytomegalovirus exposure and HLA in healthy donors. Produced via immunoSEQ multiplex PCR; TCRdb's table is partial and in-frame only. The sample records 90,000 to 100,000 clones, more than 70% being singletons. Sequences were obtained from PBMCs. The source is a female donor in good health and CMV-seronegative. CDR3s include the opening cysteine and the closing phenylalanine or tryptophan. A D gene is named only where the DNA matches it firmly. Clone size is shown for a subset of rows, as once, few, many or a class of expanded clone.

D,size,V,J,DNA,CDR3
-,-,TRBV11-3,TRBJ2-1,TGTGCCAGCAGCAGGGACTCCCAAGGTTGGGGCTCCTACAATGAGCAGTTCTTC,CASSRDSQGWGSYNEQFF
-,-,TRBV2,TRBJ2-3,TGTGCCAGCATTATACAACCCACAGATACGCAGTATTTT,CASIIQPTDTQYF
-,-,TRBV7-9,TRBJ2-7,TGTGCCAGCAGCAGCCCCCCAACCGCCAACGAGCAGTACTTC,CASSSPPTANEQYF
TRBD1,once,TRBV18,TRBJ1-2,TGTGCCAGCTCACAAGACAGGGGCGGAGGCTACACCTTC,CASSQDRGGGYTF
-,-,TRBV4-1,TRBJ2-7,TGCGCCAGCAGTGTGAGGATCCCCTACGAGCAGTACTTC,CASSVRIPYEQYF
-,-,TRBV4-1,TRBJ1-2,TGCGCCAGCAGCCCGGTCGGGGACTATGGCTACACCTTC,CASSPVGDYGYTF
-,-,TRBV30,TRBJ2-2,TGTGCCTGGACCTCTCGGCGGACGAACACCGGGGAGCTGTTTTTT,CAWTSRRTNTGELFF
TRBD2,-,TRBV28,TRBJ2-7,TGTGCCAGCAGTTCACGGAGCGGGAGCTCCTACGAGCAGTACTTC,CASSSRSGSSYEQYF
-,-,TRBV5-4,TRBJ2-5,TGTGCCAGCAGCCCCAGTGGGAGAACGGAGACCCAGTACTTC,CASSPSGRTETQYF
-,-,TRBV15,TRBJ1-5,TGTGCCACCAGCAGTCCGGTGACAACCCAGTGGCCCCAGCATTTT,CATSSPVTTQWPQHF
-,-,TRBV5-1,TRBJ1-1,TGCGCCAGCAGGGGGCTTGGGGACACTGAAGCTTTCTTT,CASRGLGDTEAFF
TRBD1,-,TRBV5-8,TRBJ2-7,TGTGCCAGCAGCTTCCCCTGGACAGGGGATGGAGACGAGCAGTACTTC,CASSFPWTGDGDEQYF
-,once,TRBV4-3,TRBJ2-3,TGCGCCAGCAGCCAGGGCCTCCTGGCAGATACGCAGTATTTT,CASSQGLLADTQYF
-,-,TRBV7-3,TRBJ2-5,TGTGCCAGCAGCTTAACGGGGGGTAGTGAGACCCAGTACTTC,CASSLTGGSETQYF
TRBD1,-,TRBV5-6,TRBJ1-3,TGTGCCAGCAGCCGGACAGGGCTGGAAGGAAACACCATATATTTT,CASSRTGLEGNTIYF
TRBD1,-,TRBV11-3,TRBJ2-2,TGTGCCAGCAGCGCTAAACGACAGGGGGCATCATCCGGGGAGCTGTTTTTT,CASSAKRQGASSGELFF
TRBD2,-,TRBV7-2,TRBJ2-3,TGTGCCAGCATGCTAGCGGGAGGAAGCACAGATACGCAGTATTTT,CASMLAGGSTDTQYF
TRBD2,-,TRBV5-4,TRBJ2-1,TGTGCCAGCAGCGGAATAGCGGGTAAAACCTACAATGAGCAGTTCTTC,CASSGIAGKTYNEQFF
-,-,TRBV5-6,TRBJ1-5,TGTGCCAGCAGCCGTAGTGGCCAGGGTGACAATCAGCCCCAGCATTTT,CASSRSGQGDNQPQHF
TRBD1,-,TRBV7-2,TRBJ2-2,TGTGCCAGCAGCAGCTACCGAGACAGGGACACCGGGGAGCTGTTTTTT,CASSSYRDRDTGELFF
TRBD2,-,TRBV7-9,TRBJ2-5,TGTGCCAGCAGCTTTTCACTAGCGGGTCAAGAGACCCAGTACTTC,CASSFSLAGQETQYF
TRBD2,-,TRBV9,TRBJ2-3,TGTGCCAGCAGCCCCCGGACTAGCGGGAGAACAGATACGCAGTATTTT,CASSPRTSGRTDTQYF
TRBD1,once,TRBV19,TRBJ1-3,TGTGCCAGTATACAGGGGACTGGAAACACCATATATTTT,CASIQGTGNTIYF
-,once,TRBV7-2,TRBJ2-1,TGTGCCACCGGGACTGCCCGGGTATACAATGAGCAGTTCTTC,CATGTARVYNEQFF
TRBD2,-,TRBV10-3,TRBJ2-7,TGTGCCATCAGTGACCCGGGGGGGTACTACGAGCAGTACTTC,CAISDPGGYYEQYF
TRBD2,once,TRBV11-2,TRBJ2-5,TGTGCCAGCAGCTTAAAACGGACTAGCGGCCAAGAGACCCAGTACTTC,CASSLKRTSGQETQYF
TRBD1,few,TRBV6-6,TRBJ2-1,TGTGCCAGCAGGCGGGACAGGTCTTACAATGAGCAGTTCTTC,CASRRDRSYNEQFF